These 18 T cell receptor beta chains were all obtained from the same sample, sequenced in a study of shared clonotypes between healthy human individuals. This table comes from immunoSEQ multiplex PCR, and its TCRdb copy is limited to in-frame clones, with some not included. Of 1.6 million or so clones listed, roughly 96% are singletons. Sequencing was carried out using naive CD4+ T cells sorted from blood. Subset described: CD45RA+ positively selected. The receptors were gathered from a man aged 25-45 years in good health.

CDR3 nucleotide sequence: TGTGCCAGCAGTGGGCCCTTCCAGCAGTACTTC. Protein sequence: CASSGPFQQYF. This rearrangement joins TRBV28 to TRBJ2-7; D call uncertain. Germline loops: CDR1 MDHEN, CDR2 SYDVKM. Trimming stripped 5 bases from V and 8 bases from J, with 10 bases between. The CDR3 spans 11 residues.

The chain links TRBV28 to TRBJ1-1, with D hard to call. The V and J ends lost 3 bases and 0 bases respectively, with 11 bases between them. This CDR3 is built from 15 residues. Per germline, CDR1 MDHEN and CDR2 SYDVKM. DNA of the CDR3: TGTGCCAGCAGTTTGCCCAGCCCCATGAACACTGAAGCTTTCTTT. Its translation is CASSLPSPMNTEAFF.

The CDR3 DNA is TGTGCCAGCAGCTTAGTGGGAGCGGGAGGTGTCATTCAGTACTTC. Amino acid sequence: CASSLVGAGGVIQYF. The chain uses TRBV11-2 and TRBJ2-4, with 9 bases fitting TRBD2. Trimming took 1 base from V and 9 from J; bases not matched to a gene: 7. Looked up from germline, CDR1 is SGHAT and CDR2 is FQNNGV. This CDR3 spans 15 amino acids. The full variable domain, with the rest looked up from reference TRBV11-2 and TRBJ2-4, is EAGVAQSPRYKIIEKRQSVAFWCNPISGHATLYWYQQILGQGPKLLIQFQNNGVVDDSQLPKDRFSAERLKGVDSTLKIQPAKLEDSAVYLCASSLVGAGGVIQYFGAGTRLSVL.

The chain recombines TRBV19 with TRBJ1-1, with D perhaps matching TRBD1 (5 bases). This CDR3 comprises 13 residues. The germline V and J ends were trimmed by 6 bases and 1 base, with 9 bases remaining between them. Per germline, CDR1 LNHDA and CDR2 SQIVND (reference sequence). The CDR3 DNA sequence: TGTGCCAGTAGAGAGACAGAGAACACTGAAGCTTTCTTT. It specifies CASRETENTEAFF.

The chain combines TRBV7-2 with TRBJ2-1; D tentatively fits TRBD1 or TRBD2 (6 bases each). Looked up from germline, CDR1 is SGHTA and CDR2 is FQGNSA. The CDR3 loop spans 15 amino acids. V shed 2 bases and J shed 4 bases, with 12 bases lying between them. CDR3 DNA sequence: TGTGCCAGCAGCTTAAGGAGGGGGGTTTACAATGAGCAGTTCTTC. It is translated as CASSLRRGVYNEQFF. The complete variable domain, with remaining parts taken from reference TRBV7-2 and TRBJ2-1, reads GAGVSQSPSNKVTEKGKDVELRCDPISGHTALYWYRQSLGQGLEFLIYFQGNSAPDKSGLPSDRFSAERTGGSVSTLTIQRTQQEDSAVYLCASSLRRGVYNEQFFGPGTRLTVL.

V and J are TRBV30 and TRBJ2-7, with TRBD1 identical over 7 bases. CDR1 is GTSNPN and CDR2 is SVGIG in the germline V gene (reference sequence). The V gene end was trimmed by 5 bases and the J gene end by 2 bases; junction bases not matched to a gene: 12. The CDR3 has 15 amino acids. CDR3 nucleotides: TGTGCCTGGGCGAAGGGGCGACAGGGAGCCTACGAGCAGTACTTC. Translating it yields CAWAKGRQGAYEQYF.

V is TRBV5-4 and J is TRBJ2-5; D remains unclear. V lost 0 bases, J lost 2 bases, and 8 bases lay in between. CDR1 and CDR2 (germline): SGHNT, YYREEE (reference sequence). The CDR3 is 14 amino acids. The CDR3 is CASSLGRKQETQYF. The CDR3 DNA reads TGTGCCAGCAGCTTGGGTCGGAAACAAGAGACCCAGTACTTC.

This chain joins TRBV6-6 and TRBJ2-3; D is undetermined. Trimming removed 2 bases at V and 4 bases at J, with 10 bases between. Germline V lookup: CDR1 MNHNY, CDR2 SVGAGI (reference sequence). The CDR3 covers 14 residues. DNA for the CDR3: TGTGCCAGCAGTTACAGGTCGGCTTCAGATACGCAGTATTTT. As protein: CASSYRSASDTQYF.

The chain uses TRBV28 and TRBJ2-3; D gene ambiguous. The germline V and J ends were trimmed by 3 bases and 2 bases, with 18 bases remaining between them. This CDR3 has 17 residues. Looked up from germline, CDR1 is MDHEN and CDR2 is SYDVKM. The CDR3 region has the DNA TGTGCCAGCAGTTTTCACAGCGACGCGACCTACACAGATACGCAGTATTTT. Amino acids: CASSFHSDATYTDTQYF.

V gene TRBV7-3 combines with J gene TRBJ2-1, with 11 bases identical to TRBD2. V was clipped by 6 bases and J by 9 bases; unmatched bases: 7. CDR1 is SGHTA and CDR2 is FQGTGA in the germline V gene. The CDR3 covers 14 residues. CDR3 in amino acids: CASRLAGGPGEQFF. The CDR3 nucleotides are TGTGCCAGCAGGTTAGCGGGAGGGCCAGGTGAGCAGTTCTTC. The complete variable domain, with remaining parts taken from reference TRBV7-3 and TRBJ2-1, reads GAGVSQTPSNKVTEKGKYVELRCDPISGHTALYWYRQSLGQGPEFLIYFQGTGAADDSGLPNDRFFAVRPEGSVSTLKIQRTERGDSAVYLCASRLAGGPGEQFFGPGTRLTVL.

The chain uses TRBV5-1 and TRBJ2-1, with D unclear. The CDR3 sequence is 16 residues long. V shed 1 base and J shed 2 bases, with 13 bases lying between them. Per germline, CDR1 SGHRS and CDR2 YFSETQ. This CDR3 is CASSLSTRSPYNEQFF. CDR3 DNA sequence: TGCGCCAGCAGCTTGTCGACACGGAGCCCCTACAATGAGCAGTTCTTC.

The chain joins TRBV13 to TRBJ2-7; D perhaps matches TRBD1 (6 bases). CDR1 and CDR2 from the germline V gene are PRHDT and FYEKMQ (reference sequence). Trimming pared 1 base from V and 2 bases from J, leaving 12 bases between. The CDR3 has 15 amino acids. The CDR3: CASSLATGLAYEQYF. CDR3 sequence (DNA): TGTGCCAGCAGCTTAGCGACAGGATTGGCCTACGAGCAGTACTTC.

V is TRBV7-9 and J is TRBJ2-3, with 12 positions matching TRBD2. The CDR3 spans 18 residues. V trimming: 1 base; J trimming: 2 bases; junction bases outside the gene matches: 7. In germline, CDR1 is SEHNR, CDR2 FQNEAQ (reference sequence). CDR3 coding DNA: TGTGCCAGCAGCTTAGATCGGAGGACTAGCGGGAACACAGATACGCAGTATTTT. Translated, it gives CASSLDRRTSGNTDTQYF. Together with reference TRBV7-9 and TRBJ2-3, the CDR3 gives the full variable domain: DTGVSQNPRHKITKRGQNVTFRCDPISEHNRLYWYRQTLGQGPEFLTYFQNEAQLEKSRLLSDRFSAERPKGSFSTLEIQRTEQGDSAMYLCASSLDRRTSGNTDTQYFGPGTRLTVL.

This rearrangement joins TRBV5-4 to TRBJ2-1; D is perhaps TRBD2 (6 bases). This CDR3 region has 15 residues. V dropped 4 bases and J dropped 7 bases, with 18 bases sitting between them. Germline V gene lookup returns CDR1 SGHNT and CDR2 YYREEE (reference sequence). The CDR3 region is CASSVNSGTLNEQFF. For the CDR3, the DNA is TGTGCCAGCAGCGTCAATTCCGGGACTTTGAATGAGCAGTTCTTC.

V is TRBV27 and J is TRBJ2-7, with D unclear. Germline V gives CDR1 MNHEY, CDR2 SMNVEV (reference sequence). There are 13 residues in the CDR3. V was pared by 3 bases and J by 2 bases, with 8 bases between. The CDR3: CASSFDGAYEQYF. Here the CDR3 DNA reads TGTGCCAGCAGTTTTGACGGAGCCTACGAGCAGTACTTC.

This clone was observed a single time. V is TRBV6-5 and J is TRBJ2-7, with D hard to call. The V end was cut by 1 base, the J end by 0 bases, with 10 bases between. The CDR3 loop spans 15 amino acids. Germline V gene lookup returns CDR1 MNHEY and CDR2 SVGAGI. The CDR3 DNA is TGTGCCAGCAGTTACTTGGCTGGTGTCTCCTACGAGCAGTACTTC. Protein: CASSYLAGVSYEQYF.

This chain joins TRBV29-1 and TRBJ1-1; D ambiguous. This CDR3 has 14 residues. Germline V gives CDR1 SQVTM, CDR2 ANQGSEA. Trimming took 5 bases from V and 1 from J, leaving 14 bases between them. CDR3 protein: CSVQPRVANTEAFF. CDR3 DNA sequence: TGCAGCGTTCAACCCCGGGTGGCGAACACTGAAGCTTTCTTT.

The chain uses TRBV10-3 and TRBJ2-1; TRBD2 matches 10 bases. In germline, CDR1 is ENHRY, CDR2 SYGVKD. This CDR3 has 17 residues. J lost 7 bases, V lost 4 bases, and 13 bases had no gene match. The DNA for the CDR3 is TGTGCCATCAGTGGTAGGACTAGCGGTTTGGAGGCGAATGAGCAGTTCTTC. Translated, it gives CAISGRTSGLEANEQFF.